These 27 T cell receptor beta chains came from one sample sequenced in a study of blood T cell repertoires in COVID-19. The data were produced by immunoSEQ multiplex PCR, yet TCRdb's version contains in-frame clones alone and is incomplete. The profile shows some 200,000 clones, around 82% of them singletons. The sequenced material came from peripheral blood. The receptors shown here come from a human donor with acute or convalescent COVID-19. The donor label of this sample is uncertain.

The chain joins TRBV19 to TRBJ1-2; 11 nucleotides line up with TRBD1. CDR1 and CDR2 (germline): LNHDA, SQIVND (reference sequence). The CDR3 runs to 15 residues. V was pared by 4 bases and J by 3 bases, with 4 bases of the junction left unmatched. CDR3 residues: CASSTRTGGHYGYTF. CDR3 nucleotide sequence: TGTGCCAGTAGTACTAGGACAGGGGGCCACTATGGCTACACCTTC.

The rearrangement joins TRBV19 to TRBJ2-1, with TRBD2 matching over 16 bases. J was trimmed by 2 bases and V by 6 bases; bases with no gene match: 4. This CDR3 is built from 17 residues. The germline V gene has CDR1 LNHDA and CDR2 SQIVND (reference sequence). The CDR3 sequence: CASRSGTSGRAYNEQFF. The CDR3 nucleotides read TGTGCCAGTAGATCCGGGACTAGCGGGAGGGCCTACAATGAGCAGTTCTTC.

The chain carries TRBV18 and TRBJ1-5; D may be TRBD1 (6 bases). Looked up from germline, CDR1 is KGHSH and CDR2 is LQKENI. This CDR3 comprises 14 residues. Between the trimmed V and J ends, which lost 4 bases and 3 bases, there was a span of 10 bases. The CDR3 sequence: CASSLGHLNQPQHF. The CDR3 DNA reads TGTGCCAGCTCACTGGGACACCTCAATCAGCCCCAGCATTTT.

The CDR3 loop reads CASSLLPEVIGNTEAFF. For the CDR3, the DNA is TGTGCCAGCAGCTTGCTTCCGGAGGTAATTGGGAACACTGAAGCTTTCTTT. The chain is built from TRBV5-5 and TRBJ1-1; unclear D gene. This CDR3 is built from 17 residues. Germline-derived CDR1 and CDR2 are SGHKS and YYEKEE (reference sequence). V shed 1 base and J shed 1 base, with 17 bases lying between them.

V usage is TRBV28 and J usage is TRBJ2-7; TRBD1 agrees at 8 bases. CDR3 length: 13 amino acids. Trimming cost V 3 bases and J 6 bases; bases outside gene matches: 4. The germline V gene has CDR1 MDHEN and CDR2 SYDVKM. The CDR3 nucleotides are TGTGCCAGCAGTTTGGTGACAGGGGTCGAGCAGTACTTC. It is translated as CASSLVTGVEQYF. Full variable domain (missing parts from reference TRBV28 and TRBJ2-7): DVKVTQSSRYLVKRTGEKVFLECVQDMDHENMFWYRQDPGLGLRLIYFSYDVKMKEKGDIPEGYSVSREKKERFSLILESASTNQTSMYLCASSLVTGVEQYFGPGTRLTVT.

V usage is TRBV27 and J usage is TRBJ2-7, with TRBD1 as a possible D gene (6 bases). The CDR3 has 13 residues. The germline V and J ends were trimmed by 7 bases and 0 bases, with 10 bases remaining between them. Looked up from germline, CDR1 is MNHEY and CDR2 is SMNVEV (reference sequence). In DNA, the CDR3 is TGTGCCAGCACGAAAGGGGGCTCCTACGAGCAGTACTTC. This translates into CASTKGGSYEQYF.

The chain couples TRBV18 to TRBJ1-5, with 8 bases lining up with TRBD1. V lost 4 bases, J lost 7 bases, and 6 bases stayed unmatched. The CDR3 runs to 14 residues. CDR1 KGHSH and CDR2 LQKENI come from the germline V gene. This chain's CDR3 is CASSQWQGAQPQHF. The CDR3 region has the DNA TGTGCCAGCTCACAGTGGCAGGGGGCCCAGCCCCAGCATTTT. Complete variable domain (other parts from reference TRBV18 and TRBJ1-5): NAGVMQNPRHLVRRRGQEARLRCSPMKGHSHVYWYRQLPEEGLKFMVYLQKENIIDESGMPKERFSAEFPKEGPSILRIQQVVRGDSAAYFCASSQWQGAQPQHFGDGTRLSIL.

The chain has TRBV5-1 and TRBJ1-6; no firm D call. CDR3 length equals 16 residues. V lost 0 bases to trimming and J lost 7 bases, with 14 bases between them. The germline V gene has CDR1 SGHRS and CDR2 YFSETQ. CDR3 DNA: TGCGCCAGCAGCTTGGAAGGTAGCAACCTCAATTCACCCCTCCACTTT. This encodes CASSLEGSNLNSPLHF.

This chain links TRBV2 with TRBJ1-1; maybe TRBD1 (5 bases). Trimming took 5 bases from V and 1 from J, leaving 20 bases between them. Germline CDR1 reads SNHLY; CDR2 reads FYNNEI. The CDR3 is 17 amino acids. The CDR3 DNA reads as TGTGCCAGCAGTCCGAGGGGAGGGGCGGGAAAGAACACTGAAGCTTTCTTT. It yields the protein CASSPRGGAGKNTEAFF.

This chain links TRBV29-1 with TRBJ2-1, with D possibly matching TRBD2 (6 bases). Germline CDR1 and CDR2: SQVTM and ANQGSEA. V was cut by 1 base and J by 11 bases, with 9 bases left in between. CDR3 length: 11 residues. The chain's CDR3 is CSVEVLAQQFF. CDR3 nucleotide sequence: TGCAGCGTTGAAGTCCTAGCGCAGCAGTTCTTC.

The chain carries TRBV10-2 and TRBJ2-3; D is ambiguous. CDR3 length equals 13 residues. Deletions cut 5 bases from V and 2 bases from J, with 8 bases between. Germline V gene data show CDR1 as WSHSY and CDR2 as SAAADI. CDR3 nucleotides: TGCGCCAGCAGTTGGGCAGTCACAGATACGCAGTATTTT. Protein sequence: CASSWAVTDTQYF.

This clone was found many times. The DNA for the CDR3 is TGCGCCAGCAGCCAGCTTGTAGATTCACCCCTCCACTTT. Its translation is CASSQLVDSPLHF. The chain carries TRBV4-1 and TRBJ1-6; D remains unclear. The CDR3 has 13 residues. Germline V gene lookup returns CDR1 MGHRA and CDR2 YSYEKL. The V and J ends lost 3 bases and 8 bases respectively, with 8 bases between them.

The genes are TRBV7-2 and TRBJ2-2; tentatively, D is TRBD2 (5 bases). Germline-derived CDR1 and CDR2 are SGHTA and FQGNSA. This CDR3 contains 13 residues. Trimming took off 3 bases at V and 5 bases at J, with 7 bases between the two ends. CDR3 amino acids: CASSFSGTGELFF. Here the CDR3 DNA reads TGTGCCAGCAGCTTCAGCGGTACCGGGGAGCTGTTTTTT.

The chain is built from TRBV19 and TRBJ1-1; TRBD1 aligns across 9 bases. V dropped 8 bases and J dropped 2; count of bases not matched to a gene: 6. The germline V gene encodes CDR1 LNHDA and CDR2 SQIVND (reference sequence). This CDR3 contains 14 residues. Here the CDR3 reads CASQGQGGNTEAFF. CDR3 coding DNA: TGTGCCAGTCAGGGACAGGGAGGAAACACTGAAGCTTTCTTT.

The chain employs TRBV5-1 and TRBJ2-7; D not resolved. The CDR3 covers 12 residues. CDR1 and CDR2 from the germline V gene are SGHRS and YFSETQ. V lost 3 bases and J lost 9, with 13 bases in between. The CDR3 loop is CASSSTNSWQYF. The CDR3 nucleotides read TGCGCCAGCAGCTCCACGAATAGCTGGCAGTACTTC.

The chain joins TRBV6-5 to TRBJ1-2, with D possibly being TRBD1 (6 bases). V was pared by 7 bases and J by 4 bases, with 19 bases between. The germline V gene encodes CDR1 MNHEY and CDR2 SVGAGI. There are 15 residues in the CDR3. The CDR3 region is CASTPSQGSFYGYTF. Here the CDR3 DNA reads TGTGCCAGCACCCCTTCACAGGGTAGCTTCTATGGCTACACCTTC.

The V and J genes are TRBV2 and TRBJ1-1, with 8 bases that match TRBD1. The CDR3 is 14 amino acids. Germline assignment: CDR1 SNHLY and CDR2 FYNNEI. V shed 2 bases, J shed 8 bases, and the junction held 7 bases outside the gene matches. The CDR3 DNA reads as TGTGCCAGCAGTGAATGGCAGGGGGCGCGGGAAGCTTTCTTT. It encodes CASSEWQGAREAFF.

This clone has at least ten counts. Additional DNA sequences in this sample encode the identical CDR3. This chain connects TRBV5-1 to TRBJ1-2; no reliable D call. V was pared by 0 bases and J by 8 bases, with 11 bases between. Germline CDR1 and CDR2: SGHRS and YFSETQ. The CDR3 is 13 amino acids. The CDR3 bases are TGCGCCAGCAGCTTGGTGGGAGCTGACGGCTACACCTTC. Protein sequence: CASSLVGADGYTF.

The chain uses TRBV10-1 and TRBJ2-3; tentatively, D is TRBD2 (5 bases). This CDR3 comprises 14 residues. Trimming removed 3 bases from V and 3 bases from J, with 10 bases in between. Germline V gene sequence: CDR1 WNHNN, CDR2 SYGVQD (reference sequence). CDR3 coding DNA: TGCGCCAGCAGTGAAAGCGGTGCAACAGATACGCAGTATTTT. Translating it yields CASSESGATDTQYF.

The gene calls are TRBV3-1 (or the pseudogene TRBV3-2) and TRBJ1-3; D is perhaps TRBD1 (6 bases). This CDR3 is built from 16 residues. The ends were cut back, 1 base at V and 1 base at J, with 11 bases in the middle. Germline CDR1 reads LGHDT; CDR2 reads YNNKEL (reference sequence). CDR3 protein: CASSQGEQGSGNTIYF. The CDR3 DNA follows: TGTGCCAGCAGCCAAGGCGAGCAGGGGTCTGGAAACACCATATATTTT.

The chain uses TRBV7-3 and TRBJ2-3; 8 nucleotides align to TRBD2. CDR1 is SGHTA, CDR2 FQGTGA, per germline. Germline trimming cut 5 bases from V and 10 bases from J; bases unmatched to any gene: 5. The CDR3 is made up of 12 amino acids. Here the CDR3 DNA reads TGTGCCAGCAGCCCGGGGGGGACCGCGCAGTATTTT. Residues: CASSPGGTAQYF.

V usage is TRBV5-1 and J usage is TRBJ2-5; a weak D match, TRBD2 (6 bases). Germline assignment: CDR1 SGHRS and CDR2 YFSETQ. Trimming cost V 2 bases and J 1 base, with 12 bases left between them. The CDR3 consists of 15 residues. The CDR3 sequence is CASSFGRGTQETQYF. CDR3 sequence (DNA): TGCGCCAGCAGCTTTGGCCGGGGGACCCAAGAGACCCAGTACTTC.

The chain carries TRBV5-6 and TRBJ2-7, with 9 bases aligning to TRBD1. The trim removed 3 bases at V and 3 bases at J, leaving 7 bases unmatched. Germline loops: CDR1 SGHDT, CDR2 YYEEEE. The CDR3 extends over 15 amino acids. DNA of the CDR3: TGTGCCAGCAGCTCTCCGGGACAGGGTATCTACGAGCAGTACTTC. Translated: CASSSPGQGIYEQYF.

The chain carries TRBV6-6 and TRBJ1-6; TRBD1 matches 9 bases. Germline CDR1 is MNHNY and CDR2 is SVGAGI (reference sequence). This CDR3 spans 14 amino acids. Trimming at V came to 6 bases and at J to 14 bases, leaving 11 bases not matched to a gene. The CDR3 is CASRGQGTPKALHF. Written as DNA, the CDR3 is TGTGCCAGCAGAGGACAGGGGACCCCTAAGGCCCTCCACTTT.

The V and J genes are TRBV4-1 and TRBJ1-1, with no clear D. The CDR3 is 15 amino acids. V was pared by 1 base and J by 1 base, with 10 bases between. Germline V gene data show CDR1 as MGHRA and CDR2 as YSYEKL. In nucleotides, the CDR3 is TGCGCCAGCAGCCAAGGTTTTGAGAGGAACACTGAAGCTTTCTTT. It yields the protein CASSQGFERNTEAFF.

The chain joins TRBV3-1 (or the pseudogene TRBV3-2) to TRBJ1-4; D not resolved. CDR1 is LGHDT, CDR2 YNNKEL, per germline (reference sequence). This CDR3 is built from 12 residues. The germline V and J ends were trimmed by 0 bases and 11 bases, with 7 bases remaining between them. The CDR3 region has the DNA TGTGCCAGCAGCCAAGATGAGTTCAAACTGTTTTTT. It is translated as CASSQDEFKLFF.

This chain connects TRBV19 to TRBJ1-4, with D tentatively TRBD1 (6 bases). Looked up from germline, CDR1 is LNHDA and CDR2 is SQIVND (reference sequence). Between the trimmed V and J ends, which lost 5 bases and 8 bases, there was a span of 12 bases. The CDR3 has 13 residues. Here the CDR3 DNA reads TGTGCCAGTAGTCCAAGGGACACCGAAAAACTGTTTTTT. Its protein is CASSPRDTEKLFF.